This T cell receptor beta chain emerged from a study of beta chain features in type 1 diabetes. Across the study: All samples together contributed 100 million to 120 million sorted cells for examination.

This CDR3 has 16 amino acids. Germline CDR1 and CDR2: ENHRY and SYGVKD. Trimming took 0 bases from V and 4 from J; bases not matched to a gene: 2. Expressed TCRB transcripts were sequenced after all isolated RNA was converted to cDNA. Measured with immunoSEQ multiplex PCR; TCRdb has only the in-frame clones, and not every one. Among 200,000 to 250,000 clones listed, more than 11% were seen once. This clone was seen only a few times. The antigen remains undetermined. Study results and limitations: Moderate yet significant TCRB CDR3 shortening was seen in Type 1 diabetes patients in all four CD4+ subsets. Type 1 diabetes patients had VDJ junctions that carried fewer insertions and more deletions.

This chain uses TRBV10-3 with TRBJ2-2; 10 bases are a match to TRBD2. Input material: naive CD4+ T cells from blood. The receptor's source is a young man with type 1 diabetes. CDR3 sequence reads: CAISESTSGFTGELFF. The CDR3 bases are TGTGCCATCAGTGAGTCGACTAGCGGGTTCACCGGGGAGCTGTTTTTT.